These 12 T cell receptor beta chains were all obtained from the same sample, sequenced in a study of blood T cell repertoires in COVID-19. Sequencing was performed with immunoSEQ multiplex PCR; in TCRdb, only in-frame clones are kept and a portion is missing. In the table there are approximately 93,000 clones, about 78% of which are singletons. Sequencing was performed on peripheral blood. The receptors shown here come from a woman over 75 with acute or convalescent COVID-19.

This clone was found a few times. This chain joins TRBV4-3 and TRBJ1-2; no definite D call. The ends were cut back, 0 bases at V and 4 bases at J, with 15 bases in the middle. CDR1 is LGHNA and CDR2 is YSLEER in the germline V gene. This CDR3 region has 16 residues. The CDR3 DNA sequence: TGCGCCAGCAGCCAAGATAGGAATGCGGCGAGCTATGGCTACACCTTC. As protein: CASSQDRNAASYGYTF.

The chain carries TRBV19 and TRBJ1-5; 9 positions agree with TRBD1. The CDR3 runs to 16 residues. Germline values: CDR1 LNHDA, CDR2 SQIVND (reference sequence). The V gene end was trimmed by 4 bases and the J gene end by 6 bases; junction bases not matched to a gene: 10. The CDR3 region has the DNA TGTGCCAGTAGTACCTACGGGACAGGGAGGCCTCAGCCCCAGCATTTT. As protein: CASSTYGTGRPQPQHF.

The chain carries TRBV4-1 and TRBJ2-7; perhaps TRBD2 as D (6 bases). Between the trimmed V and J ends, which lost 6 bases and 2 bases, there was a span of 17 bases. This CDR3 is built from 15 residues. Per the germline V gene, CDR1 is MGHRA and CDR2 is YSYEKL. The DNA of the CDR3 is TGCGCCAGCAGTCAAACGGGGACGGGAGCCTACGAGCAGTACTTC. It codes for CASSQTGTGAYEQYF.

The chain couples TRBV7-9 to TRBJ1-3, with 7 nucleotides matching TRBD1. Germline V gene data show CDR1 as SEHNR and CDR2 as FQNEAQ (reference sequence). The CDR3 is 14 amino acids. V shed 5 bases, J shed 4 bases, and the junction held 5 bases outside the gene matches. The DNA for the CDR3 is TGTGCCAGCAGCGATCGGACAGGCGGAAACACCATATATTTT. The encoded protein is CASSDRTGGNTIYF.

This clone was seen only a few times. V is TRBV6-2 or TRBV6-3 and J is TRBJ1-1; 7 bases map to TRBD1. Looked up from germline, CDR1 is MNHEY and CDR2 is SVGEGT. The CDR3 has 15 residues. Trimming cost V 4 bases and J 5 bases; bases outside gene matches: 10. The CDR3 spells CASSSGTALRTEAFF. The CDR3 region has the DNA TGTGCCAGCAGTTCCGGGACAGCCCTTCGGACTGAAGCTTTCTTT.

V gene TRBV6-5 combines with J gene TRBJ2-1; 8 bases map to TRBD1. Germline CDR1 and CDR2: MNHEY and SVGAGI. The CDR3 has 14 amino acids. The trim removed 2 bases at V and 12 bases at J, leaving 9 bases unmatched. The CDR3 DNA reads TGTGCCAGCAGTTACGACCTCGAACAGGGGGGGCAGTTCTTC. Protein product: CASSYDLEQGGQFF.

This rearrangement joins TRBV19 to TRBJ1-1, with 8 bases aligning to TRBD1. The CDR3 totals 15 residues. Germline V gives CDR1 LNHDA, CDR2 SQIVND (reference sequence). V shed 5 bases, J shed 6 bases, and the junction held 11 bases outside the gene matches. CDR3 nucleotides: TGTGCCAGTAGTCGGTACGGACAGGGAGTGGCTGAAGCTTTCTTT. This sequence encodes CASSRYGQGVAEAFF.

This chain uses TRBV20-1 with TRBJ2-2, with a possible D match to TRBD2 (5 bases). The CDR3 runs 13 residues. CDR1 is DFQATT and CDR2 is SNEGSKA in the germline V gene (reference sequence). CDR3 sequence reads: CSTSIPGTGELFF. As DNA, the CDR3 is TGCAGCACTAGTATCCCGGGCACCGGGGAGCTGTTTTTT.

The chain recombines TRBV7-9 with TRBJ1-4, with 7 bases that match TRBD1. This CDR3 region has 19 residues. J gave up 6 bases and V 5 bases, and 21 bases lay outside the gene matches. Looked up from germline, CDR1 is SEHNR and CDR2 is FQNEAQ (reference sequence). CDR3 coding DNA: TGTGCCAGCAGCCCGCGGGGGGGACAGCCGGAAATTCGGTATGAAAAACTGTTTTTT. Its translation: CASSPRGGQPEIRYEKLFF.

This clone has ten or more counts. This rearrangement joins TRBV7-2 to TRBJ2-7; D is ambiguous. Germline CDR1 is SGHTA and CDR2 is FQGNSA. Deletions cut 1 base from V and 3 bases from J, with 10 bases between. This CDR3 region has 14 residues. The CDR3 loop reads CASSLGGYSYEQYF. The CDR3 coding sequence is TGTGCCAGCAGCTTAGGTGGGTACAGCTACGAGCAGTACTTC.

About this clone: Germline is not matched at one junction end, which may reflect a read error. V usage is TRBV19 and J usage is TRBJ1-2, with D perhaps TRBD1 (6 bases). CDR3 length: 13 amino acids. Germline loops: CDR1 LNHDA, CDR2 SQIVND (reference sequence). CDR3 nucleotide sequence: TGTGCCAGTAGTATCGCACAGGGAGAGGGCTACATCTTC. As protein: CASSIAQGEGYIF.

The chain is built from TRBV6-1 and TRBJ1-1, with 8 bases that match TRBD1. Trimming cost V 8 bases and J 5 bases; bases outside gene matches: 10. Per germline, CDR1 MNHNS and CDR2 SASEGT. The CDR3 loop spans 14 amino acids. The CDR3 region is CASLSGGDRTEAFF. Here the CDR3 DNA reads TGTGCCAGCCTATCAGGGGGCGATCGGACTGAAGCTTTCTTT.